What follows are 29 T cell receptor beta chains derived from one specimen sequenced in a study of blood T cell repertoires in COVID-19. Libraries were prepared by immunoSEQ multiplex PCR; TCRdb keeps only in-frame clonotypes and omits some of them. The sample includes 150,000 to 200,000 clones, about 86% of them seen just once. The sequenced sample was peripheral blood. These receptors originate from an elderly woman in a cohort sampled during active or convalescent COVID-19.

V and J are TRBV5-1 and TRBJ2-1; 8 bases agree with TRBD2. This CDR3 contains 17 residues. Trimming removed 4 bases from V and 7 bases from J; junction bases left unmatched: 16. CDR1 and CDR2 (germline): SGHRS, YFSETQ. In DNA, the CDR3 is TGCGCCAGCAGCCAACGACCTAGCGGGTCGGGAGCGAATGAGCAGTTCTTC. Its translation: CASSQRPSGSGANEQFF.

The chain couples TRBV25-1 to TRBJ2-3; D perhaps matches TRBD1 (6 bases). Germline V gene lookup returns CDR1 MGHDK and CDR2 SYGVNS. The CDR3 runs 16 residues. V dropped 4 bases and J dropped 1 base, with 15 bases sitting between them. CDR3 sequence: CASSGAEQGRTDTQYF. CDR3 bases: TGTGCCAGCAGTGGGGCGGAACAGGGTCGCACAGATACGCAGTATTTT.

This chain links TRBV29-1 with TRBJ1-3, with a tentative D call TRBD1 (5 bases). V was cut by 0 bases and J by 0 bases, with 12 bases left in between. This CDR3 comprises 16 residues. Per germline, CDR1 SQVTM and CDR2 ANQGSEA. In DNA form, the CDR3 reads TGCAGCGTTGAAGATCGACAGCTCTACTCTGGAAACACCATATATTTT. This gives the protein CSVEDRQLYSGNTIYF.

The rearrangement joins TRBV7-9 to TRBJ2-1; tentatively, D is TRBD1 (5 bases). The CDR3 runs to 17 residues. Germline CDR1 reads SEHNR; CDR2 reads FQNEAQ (reference sequence). The germline V and J ends were trimmed by 4 bases and 2 bases, with 18 bases remaining between them. The DNA of the CDR3 is TGTGCCAGCAGCTCCGCCATAAGGGGTGCCCCCTACAATGAGCAGTTCTTC. Its translation is CASSSAIRGAPYNEQFF.

The V and J genes are TRBV7-8 and TRBJ1-6; 9 nucleotides align to TRBD1. The length of the CDR3 is 18 residues. V was clipped by 5 bases and J by 5 bases; unmatched bases: 13. Germline CDR1 reads SGHVS; CDR2 reads FQNEAQ. The CDR3 DNA sequence: TGTGCCAGCAGCCCACCTCCCTGGGACAGGGCCGATAATTCACCCCTCCACTTT. This gives the protein CASSPPPWDRADNSPLHF.

The gene calls are TRBV14 and TRBJ2-1; TRBD2 matches 7 bases. CDR1 and CDR2 from the germline V gene are SGHDN and FVKESK. This CDR3 is 13 amino acids long. V shed 3 bases, J shed 16 bases, and the junction held 12 bases outside the gene matches. CDR3 coding DNA: TGTGCCAGCAGCCAGCTCGGGGGGAGGTTGGGTTTCTTC. This gives the protein CASSQLGGRLGFF. Together with reference TRBV14 and TRBJ2-1, the CDR3 gives the full variable domain: EAGVTQFPSHSVIEKGQTVTLRCDPISGHDNLYWYRRVMGKEIKFLLHFVKESKQDESGMPNNRFLAERTGGTYSTLKVQPAELEDSGVYFCASSQLGGRLGFFGPGTRLTVL.

The chain couples TRBV13 to TRBJ1-1; TRBD1 agrees at 9 bases. The CDR3 loop spans 15 amino acids. Germline V CDR1 and CDR2: PRHDT, FYEKMQ (reference sequence). V was clipped by 5 bases and J by 7 bases; unmatched bases: 11. The CDR3 is CASSVRQGDLVEAFF. In DNA form, the CDR3 reads TGTGCCAGCAGCGTACGACAGGGGGATCTGGTTGAAGCTTTCTTT.

V is TRBV4-1 and J is TRBJ1-1, with D perhaps matching TRBD1 (5 bases). Per germline, CDR1 MGHRA and CDR2 YSYEKL. The CDR3 spans 16 residues. Deletions cut 5 bases from V and 0 bases from J, with 16 bases between. The CDR3 sequence: CASSSRGRTMNTEAFF. The CDR3 DNA follows: TGCGCCAGCAGCTCCCGGGGCAGGACTATGAACACTGAAGCTTTCTTT.

The chain employs TRBV18 and TRBJ2-2, with 7 bases fitting TRBD2. Germline V lookup: CDR1 KGHSH, CDR2 LQKENI. CDR3 size: 16 residues. Losses at the gene ends were 8 bases for V and 2 bases for J; bases not matched to a gene: 11. This chain's CDR3 is CASADYSGGNTGELFF. The CDR3 region has the DNA TGTGCCAGCGCCGACTATTCGGGAGGTAACACCGGGGAGCTGTTTTTT. The full variable domain, its missing parts supplied by reference TRBV18 and TRBJ2-2, is NAGVMQNPRHLVRRRGQEARLRCSPMKGHSHVYWYRQLPEEGLKFMVYLQKENIIDESGMPKERFSAEFPKEGPSILRIQQVVRGDSAAYFCASADYSGGNTGELFFGEGSRLTVL.

This clone was recorded a few times. V is TRBV6-5 and J is TRBJ2-2, with 8 bases identical to TRBD2. This CDR3 comprises 15 residues. V shed 6 bases and J 7 bases; nucleotides not matched to a gene: 10. The germline V gene encodes CDR1 MNHEY and CDR2 SVGAGI. This chain's CDR3 is CASRRGLDKIGELFF. CDR3 bases: TGTGCCAGCAGAAGGGGACTAGATAAAATCGGGGAGCTGTTTTTT.

V and J are TRBV4-1 and TRBJ1-2; D call uncertain. V lost 0 bases and J lost 0, with 11 bases in between. The V gene's germline CDR1 is MGHRA and CDR2 YSYEKL. The length of the CDR3 is 16 residues. The CDR3 region is CASSQELTVANYGYTF. The CDR3 DNA follows: TGCGCCAGCAGCCAAGAATTAACAGTCGCTAACTATGGCTACACCTTC.

The rearrangement joins TRBV18 to TRBJ1-2; the match to TRBD1 covers 8 bases. The germline gives CDR1 KGHSH, CDR2 LQKENI. This CDR3 region has 12 residues. After removal of 4 bases from V and 8 bases from J, the junction contained 3 bases not matched to a gene. For the CDR3, the DNA is TGTGCCAGCTCACTGACAGGGGAAGGCTACACCTTC. This gives the protein CASSLTGEGYTF.

This chain uses TRBV5-1 with TRBJ2-3; 11 bases map to TRBD1. This CDR3 is 14 amino acids long. With 4 bases clipped from V and 7 bases from J, the junction kept 5 bases outside the gene matches. Germline lookup yields CDR1 SGHRS and CDR2 YFSETQ. This chain's CDR3 is CASSPGTGGNTQYF. The CDR3 DNA is TGCGCCAGCAGCCCCGGGACAGGGGGGAATACGCAGTATTTT. Variable domain in full (rest from reference TRBV5-1 and TRBJ2-3): KAGVTQTPRYLIKTRGQQVTLSCSPISGHRSVSWYQQTPGQGLQFLFEYFSETQRNKGNFPGRFSGRQFSNSRSEMNVSTLELGDSALYLCASSPGTGGNTQYFGPGTRLTVL.

Concerning this clone itself: In the same sample, other DNA sequences code for this CDR3. The chain is built from TRBV2 and TRBJ1-1; 9 bases fit TRBD1. The CDR3 has 14 amino acids. With V trimmed by 7 bases and J by 1 base, 4 bases remained unmatched. CDR1 and CDR2 from the germline V gene are SNHLY and FYNNEI. In nucleotides, the CDR3 is TGTGCCAGCATCCCGGGACAGGGGAACACTGAAGCTTTCTTT. It translates to CASIPGQGNTEAFF.

The chain carries TRBV7-8 and TRBJ2-7; maybe TRBD1 (5 bases). CDR1 and CDR2 from the germline V gene are SGHVS and FQNEAQ. This CDR3 is 15 amino acids long. Trimming took 1 base from V and 4 from J, leaving 14 bases between them. CDR3 in amino acids: CASSLGTRWIYEQYV. The CDR3 DNA reads TGTGCCAGCAGCTTAGGGACAAGGTGGATATACGAGCAGTACGTC.

The chain combines TRBV6-6 with TRBJ2-2; no clear D. V was cut by 4 bases and J by 6 bases, with 3 bases left in between. From germline, CDR1 is MNHNY and CDR2 SVGAGI (reference sequence). CDR3 size: 11 residues. As DNA, the CDR3 is TGTGCCAGCAGTTTCGCCGGGGAGCTGTTTTTT. This gives the protein CASSFAGELFF.

This clone appeared once. The chain employs TRBV2 and TRBJ2-3, with TRBD2 identical over 10 bases. The CDR3 spans 16 residues. CDR1 and CDR2 (germline): SNHLY, FYNNEI. V lost 2 bases, J lost 4 bases, and 6 bases stayed unmatched. CDR3 sequence (DNA): TGTGCCAGCAGTGAATCTAAACTAGCGGGATCAGATACGCAGTATTTT. Encoded protein: CASSESKLAGSDTQYF.

The chain carries TRBV9 and TRBJ1-6; perhaps TRBD1 as D (6 bases). The V gene lost 4 bases and the J gene lost 6 bases, with 17 bases spanning the gap. Germline CDR1 reads SGDLS; CDR2 reads YYNGEE. The CDR3 extends over 16 amino acids. The CDR3 coding sequence is TGTGCCAGCAGCCCCGGGATTACAGGGTCTAATTCACCCCTCCACTTT. Encoded protein: CASSPGITGSNSPLHF.

This clone was seen just once. The V gene is TRBV10-1, the J gene TRBJ2-5; D remains unclear. The V and J ends lost 0 bases and 2 bases respectively, with 4 bases between them. The germline CDR1 and CDR2 sequences are WNHNN and SYGVQD (reference sequence). The CDR3 is 13 residues long. CDR3 nucleotides: TGCGCCAGCAGTGAGTCCCTTCAAGAGACCCAGTACTTC. Amino acids: CASSESLQETQYF.

The chain joins TRBV10-3 to TRBJ2-5; D gene unclear. Between the trimmed V and J ends, which lost 6 bases and 3 bases, there was a span of 17 bases. The CDR3 consists of 15 residues. The V gene's germline CDR1 is ENHRY and CDR2 SYGVKD. The CDR3 loop reads CAISLGWPMEETQYF. CDR3 nucleotides: TGTGCCATCAGCCTAGGATGGCCGATGGAAGAGACCCAGTACTTC.

The CDR3 coding sequence is TGCGCCAGCAAAACGACAGCAACCTCGGTCCGGGAGCTGTTTTTT. It is translated as CASKTTATSVRELFF. The chain joins TRBV5-1 to TRBJ2-2; TRBD1 is a possible D gene (5 bases). This CDR3 contains 15 residues. Germline V gene sequence: CDR1 SGHRS, CDR2 YFSETQ. V was shortened by 6 bases and J by 9 bases, with 21 bases between the two germline ends.

This sequence joins TRBV27 and TRBJ2-1; perhaps TRBD1 as D (5 bases). The germline CDR1 and CDR2 sequences are MNHEY and SMNVEV (reference sequence). The CDR3 has 14 residues. V was pared by 6 bases and J by 5 bases, with 14 bases between. CDR3 DNA: TGTGCCAGCAGGGGAATGAAGGGGCACAATGAGCAGTTCTTC. Its translation: CASRGMKGHNEQFF.

The chain couples TRBV7-2 to TRBJ2-3, with 11 bases matching TRBD2. V gave up 3 bases and J gave up 6 bases; unmatched junction bases: 11. The CDR3 consists of 17 residues. Germline V gene data show CDR1 as SGHTA and CDR2 as FQGNSA. CDR3 in amino acids: CASSLGSPTSGVDTQYF. The CDR3 bases are TGTGCCAGCAGCTTGGGCTCCCCGACTAGCGGGGTGGATACGCAGTATTTT.

V is TRBV25-1 and J is TRBJ2-5; 10 bases align to TRBD1. The CDR3 totals 15 residues. CDR1 and CDR2 from the germline V gene are MGHDK and SYGVNS. The V and J ends lost 6 bases and 5 bases, in that order; junction bases with no gene match: 9. In nucleotides, the CDR3 is TGTGCCAGCAGCGGGACAGGGGAAGGGGACGAGACCCAGTACTTC. Protein product: CASSGTGEGDETQYF. Supplemented by reference TRBV25-1 and TRBJ2-5, the full variable domain reads EADIYQTPRYLVIGTGKKITLECSQTMGHDKMYWYQQDPGMELHLIHYSYGVNSTEKGDLSSESTVSRIRTEHFPLTLESARPSHTSQYLCASSGTGEGDETQYFGPGTRLLVL.

With respect to this clone: This same CDR3 is encoded by further DNA sequences in the sample. V and J are TRBV28 and TRBJ1-5, with 7 bases matching TRBD1. With V trimmed by 10 bases and J by 1 base, 4 bases remained unmatched. CDR1 is MDHEN and CDR2 is SYDVKM in the germline V gene. The CDR3 spans 13 residues. The DNA for the CDR3 is TGTGCCACAGACAGGGACAGCAATCAGCCCCAGCATTTT. Its protein is CATDRDSNQPQHF.

The chain carries TRBV28 and TRBJ2-7, with 10 bases lining up with TRBD1. Unmatched junction bases numbered 7, after V lost 6 bases and J lost 2 bases. Germline loops: CDR1 MDHEN, CDR2 SYDVKM. The CDR3 is 15 amino acids. The CDR3 region is CASRSAGTGAYEQYF. DNA of the CDR3: TGTGCCAGCAGAAGTGCCGGGACAGGGGCCTACGAGCAGTACTTC. The entire variable domain, with the rest obtained from reference TRBV28 and TRBJ2-7, is as follows: DVKVTQSSRYLVKRTGEKVFLECVQDMDHENMFWYRQDPGLGLRLIYFSYDVKMKEKGDIPEGYSVSREKKERFSLILESASTNQTSMYLCASRSAGTGAYEQYFGPGTRLTVT.

The rearrangement joins TRBV9 to TRBJ2-2; D gene uncertain. This CDR3 comprises 13 residues. Germline V lookup: CDR1 SGDLS, CDR2 YYNGEE. V lost 4 bases, J lost 5 bases, and 9 bases lay in between. The CDR3 DNA follows: TGTGCCAGCAGCTTTAGTAGTACCGGGGAGCTGTTTTTT. This encodes CASSFSSTGELFF.

This clone came up once. The chain couples TRBV10-3 to TRBJ1-3, with 12 bases that match TRBD1. J gave up 1 base and V 4 bases, and 2 bases lay outside the gene matches. Germline values: CDR1 ENHRY, CDR2 SYGVKD. This CDR3 region has 16 residues. CDR3 sequence: CAISAGQGASGNTIYF. The CDR3 DNA follows: TGTGCCATCAGTGCGGGACAGGGGGCGTCTGGAAACACCATATATTTT.

The rearrangement links TRBV3-1 (or the pseudogene TRBV3-2) to TRBJ1-6; TRBD1 aligns across 9 bases. The CDR3 is made up of 16 amino acids. The germline CDR1 and CDR2 sequences are LGHDT and YNNKEL (reference sequence). Trimming cost V 4 bases and J 9 bases; bases outside gene matches: 10. The CDR3 loop reads CASSRQRQGGGSPLHF. CDR3 sequence (DNA): TGTGCCAGCAGCCGACAAAGACAGGGGGGGGGTTCACCCCTCCACTTT.